Following are 4 T cell receptor beta chains from one sample sequenced in a study of blood T cell repertoires in COVID-19. Only in-frame clones appear in the TCRdb table, and some are missing; sequencing was by immunoSEQ multiplex PCR. The sample has some 230,000 clones; approximately 84% are singletons. The sequenced sample was peripheral blood. The receptors here all came from a woman between 25 and 40 years old who had recovered from COVID-19.

Turning to this clone: Distinct nucleotide sequences in the sample also encode this CDR3. The chain carries TRBV5-6 and TRBJ2-5; weak D call: TRBD1 (6 bases). The ends were cut back, 0 bases at V and 4 bases at J, with 7 bases in the middle. The germline CDR1 and CDR2 sequences are SGHDT and YYEEEE. This CDR3 region has 13 residues. The CDR3 nucleotides are TGTGCCAGCAGCTTGGGGGGGCCAGAGACCCAGTACTTC. It codes for CASSLGGPETQYF. Variable domain in full (rest from reference TRBV5-6 and TRBJ2-5): DAGVTQSPTHLIKTRGQQVTLRCSPKSGHDTVSWYQQALGQGPQFIFQYYEEEERQRGNFPDRFSGHQFPNYSSELNVNALLLGDSALYLCASSLGGPETQYFGPGTRLLVL.

This sequence joins TRBV28 and TRBJ2-7; D is perhaps TRBD1 (6 bases). The CDR3 loop spans 17 amino acids. CDR1 and CDR2 (germline): MDHEN, SYDVKM. Between the trimmed V and J ends, which lost 3 bases and 0 bases, there was a span of 18 bases. CDR3 region: CASSFHYRDPSSYEQYF. DNA of the CDR3: TGTGCCAGCAGTTTCCATTACAGGGACCCTAGCTCCTACGAGCAGTACTTC. Looking up the rest from reference TRBV28 and TRBJ2-7 gives the full variable domain: DVKVTQSSRYLVKRTGEKVFLECVQDMDHENMFWYRQDPGLGLRLIYFSYDVKMKEKGDIPEGYSVSREKKERFSLILESASTNQTSMYLCASSFHYRDPSSYEQYFGPGTRLTVT.

The V call is TRBV7-2, the J call TRBJ2-7, with D possibly matching TRBD1 (6 bases). Trimming shortened V by 2 bases and J by 3 bases, and 14 bases separated the two germline ends. Germline V CDR1 and CDR2: SGHTA, FQGNSA. CDR3 size: 15 residues. The CDR3 sequence is CASSLYGQGRYEQYF. CDR3 nucleotides: TGTGCCAGCAGCTTATACGGGCAGGGGCGCTACGAGCAGTACTTC.

The genes are TRBV13 and TRBJ2-7, with TRBD1 matching 9 bases. Germline V gene data show CDR1 as PRHDT and CDR2 as FYEKMQ (reference sequence). The CDR3 has 12 amino acids. After removal of 11 bases from V and 7 bases from J, the junction contained 9 bases not matched to a gene. The CDR3 nucleotides are TGTGCCGCCGGGACAGGGATGGGGGAGCAGTACTTC. As protein: CAAGTGMGEQYF.